Presented here are 30 T cell receptor beta chains from one specimen sequenced in a study of OX40 agonist ivuxolimab in advanced cancers. Profiled with immunoSEQ multiplex PCR; TCRdb holds only in-frame clones, not every one. The table lists about 72,000 clones, approximately 92% of them singletons. Material: CD4+ or CD8+ T cells sorted from blood, obtained in a trial of the OX40 agonist ivuxolimab. These receptors were collected from an adult with an advanced solid tumor such as melanoma, head and neck, liver or kidney cancer.

The chain employs TRBV5-1 and TRBJ2-3, with D perhaps TRBD2 (5 bases). V was cut by 2 bases and J by 1 base, with 14 bases left in between. Germline CDR1 reads SGHRS; CDR2 reads YFSETQ. The CDR3 extends over 16 amino acids. CDR3 sequence reads: CASSFGNAGGTDTQYF. CDR3 in DNA: TGCGCCAGCAGCTTTGGAAATGCCGGGGGCACAGATACGCAGTATTTT. Full variable domain (rest looked up from reference TRBV5-1 and TRBJ2-3): KAGVTQTPRYLIKTRGQQVTLSCSPISGHRSVSWYQQTPGQGLQFLFEYFSETQRNKGNFPGRFSGRQFSNSRSEMNVSTLELGDSALYLCASSFGNAGGTDTQYFGPGTRLTVL.

The CDR3 loop is CASSLTQGNTDTQYF. CDR3 nucleotides: TGTGCCAGCAGCTTAACGCAGGGAAACACAGATACGCAGTATTTT. The V and J genes are TRBV7-9 and TRBJ2-3; possibly TRBD1 for D (5 bases). Germline V gene sequence: CDR1 SEHNR, CDR2 FQNEAQ (reference sequence). The CDR3 totals 15 residues. V lost 2 bases and J lost 2, with 11 bases in between.

The chain uses TRBV6-5 and TRBJ1-2; no firm D call. V was trimmed by 4 bases and J by 8 bases, leaving 20 bases between them. From germline, CDR1 is MNHEY and CDR2 SVGAGI. This CDR3 contains 15 residues. The DNA of the CDR3 is TGTGCCAGCAGTTCCTCCGATCAAGCGCCGGAGGGCTACACCTTC. This gives the protein CASSSSDQAPEGYTF.

The chain employs TRBV21-1 and TRBJ1-1. TRBV21-1 is a recognized pseudogene. This CDR3 comprises 14 residues. The CDR3 loop reads CASSRDDHGAEAFF. In DNA, the CDR3 is TGTGCCAGCAGCAGGGACGACCATGGGGCTGAAGCTTTCTTT.

The chain recombines TRBV6-5 with TRBJ1-2; unclear D gene. V was clipped by 5 bases and J by 3 bases, with 13 bases between them. Per germline, CDR1 MNHEY and CDR2 SVGAGI. The CDR3 sequence is 14 residues long. CDR3 sequence (DNA): TGTGCCAGCAGTGAGAGTGCCTTACACTATGGCTACACCTTC. Encoded protein: CASSESALHYGYTF.

V gene TRBV23-1 combines with J gene TRBJ2-1; TRBD1 is a possible D gene (6 bases). TRBV23-1 is identified as an open reading frame with a role that is uncertain. This CDR3 contains 17 residues. V gave up 3 bases and J gave up 8 bases, with 23 bases separating them. The CDR3 region is CASSHLQGSCNSDEQFF. The CDR3 DNA sequence: TGCGCCAGCAGTCATTTACAGGGAAGTTGCAATTCCGATGAGCAGTTCTTC.

This rearrangement joins TRBV30 to TRBJ2-7, with TRBD2 matching over 8 bases. J was trimmed by 2 bases and V by 7 bases; bases with no gene match: 10. This CDR3 contains 14 residues. The germline gives CDR1 GTSNPN, CDR2 SVGIG (reference sequence). DNA of the CDR3: TGTGCCTCCGCCGGGGGGGCTGGACCCTACGAGCAGTACTTC. Translating it yields CASAGGAGPYEQYF.

V usage is TRBV2 and J usage is TRBJ1-2, with D hard to call. CDR3 length equals 15 residues. The germline CDR1 and CDR2 sequences are SNHLY and FYNNEI. Deletions cut 4 bases from V and 0 bases from J, with 12 bases between. The CDR3 region has the DNA TGTGCCAGCAGTGTGGGTTGGATATCTAACTATGGCTACACCTTC. This sequence encodes CASSVGWISNYGYTF.

This CDR3 reads CASSQGLAGKEQFF. The CDR3 DNA reads TGTGCCAGCAGCCAGGGACTAGCGGGGAAAGAGCAGTTCTTC. The V call is TRBV9, the J call TRBJ2-1, with 13 positions matching TRBD2. V lost 4 bases, J lost 10 bases, and 5 bases stayed unmatched. The CDR3 is made up of 14 amino acids. CDR1 is SGDLS, CDR2 YYNGEE, per germline.

The chain has TRBV5-1 and TRBJ1-1; no firm D call. CDR1 is SGHRS and CDR2 is YFSETQ in the germline V gene. With 0 bases removed from V and 6 bases from J, the gap between germline ends came to 12 bases. The CDR3 is made up of 14 amino acids. The CDR3 region is CASSLGAYEAEAFF. The CDR3 DNA is TGCGCCAGCAGCTTGGGGGCCTACGAGGCTGAAGCTTTCTTT.

This sequence joins TRBV27 and TRBJ2-4; TRBD1 matches at 8 bases. This CDR3 has 16 amino acids. In germline, CDR1 is MNHEY, CDR2 SMNVEV (reference sequence). Trimming cost V 6 bases and J 0 bases; bases outside gene matches: 7. The CDR3 here is CASSLRGPIAKNIQYF. The CDR3 DNA sequence: TGTGCCAGCAGCCTCAGGGGGCCTATAGCCAAAAACATTCAGTACTTC.

The V and J genes are TRBV7-9 and TRBJ1-2; D ambiguous. The CDR3 runs to 15 residues. The ends were cut back, 1 base at V and 2 bases at J, with 11 bases in the middle. Germline-derived CDR1 and CDR2 are SEHNR and FQNEAQ (reference sequence). The CDR3: CASSLVEVSNYGYTF. For the CDR3, the DNA is TGTGCCAGCAGCTTAGTTGAGGTGTCCAACTATGGCTACACCTTC. Drawing the rest from reference TRBV7-9 and TRBJ1-2, the complete variable domain is DTGVSQNPRHKITKRGQNVTFRCDPISEHNRLYWYRQTLGQGPEFLTYFQNEAQLEKSRLLSDRFSAERPKGSFSTLEIQRTEQGDSAMYLCASSLVEVSNYGYTFGSGTRLTVV.

There are a few counts of this clone. This chain joins TRBV5-1 and TRBJ2-7; 7 positions match TRBD2. CDR1 and CDR2 (germline): SGHRS, YFSETQ. Unmatched junction bases numbered 10, after V lost 4 bases and J lost 6 bases. The CDR3 is 14 residues long. The CDR3 reads CASSPGVGEGEQYF. The CDR3 DNA follows: TGCGCCAGCAGCCCCGGTGTAGGGGAGGGCGAGCAGTACTTC.

The rearrangement joins TRBV6-5 to TRBJ2-7; D tentatively reads TRBD1 or TRBD2 (5 bases each). The germline gives CDR1 MNHEY, CDR2 SVGAGI. This CDR3 comprises 14 residues. V was cut by 11 bases and J by 5 bases, with 22 bases left in between. The CDR3 region is CAARSLTRGDEQYF. CDR3 nucleotide sequence: TGTGCCGCACGCTCCTTGACGCGAGGGGACGAGCAGTACTTC.

The chain couples TRBV10-3 to TRBJ2-3, with 11 bases lining up with TRBD1. The V gene's germline CDR1 is ENHRY and CDR2 SYGVKD. The CDR3 runs to 14 residues. The J segment lost 4 bases and the V segment lost 4 bases, leaving 1 base of the junction unmatched. CDR3 region: CAISAGQGADTQYF. In DNA form, the CDR3 reads TGTGCCATCAGTGCGGGACAGGGGGCAGATACGCAGTATTTT.

The chain links TRBV9 to TRBJ1-1; D is possibly TRBD1 (6 bases). The CDR3 extends over 15 amino acids. Germline assignment: CDR1 SGDLS and CDR2 YYNGEE. V dropped 3 bases and J dropped 2 bases, with 14 bases sitting between them. CDR3 nucleotides: TGTGCCAGCAGCGCTGGGGGCTGGATTAACACTGAAGCTTTCTTT. This sequence encodes CASSAGGWINTEAFF.

The gene calls are TRBV27 and TRBJ2-6; D possibly uses TRBD1 or TRBD2 (5 bases each). V was shortened by 3 bases and J by 2 bases, with 14 bases between the two germline ends. The CDR3 runs 17 residues. CDR1 is MNHEY and CDR2 is SMNVEV in the germline V gene (reference sequence). CDR3 nucleotides: TGTGCCAGCAGTTTGAGTTTCCTGGGGGCTGGGGCCAACGTCCTGACTTTC. Residues: CASSLSFLGAGANVLTF.

This rearrangement joins TRBV7-8 to TRBJ1-2; D call uncertain. The CDR3 loop spans 13 amino acids. The V end was cut by 5 bases, the J end by 2 bases, with 9 bases between. Germline CDR1 SGHVS, CDR2 FQNEAQ. In nucleotides, the CDR3 is TGTGCCAGCAGCCCCTTTGGAAACTATGGCTACACCTTC. Encoded protein: CASSPFGNYGYTF.

The chain is built from TRBV5-4 and TRBJ2-3, with D maybe TRBD1 (6 bases). Germline loops: CDR1 SGHNT, CDR2 YYREEE (reference sequence). V lost 3 bases to trimming and J lost 4 bases, with 9 bases between them. CDR3 length: 13 residues. CDR3 DNA: TGTGCCAGCAGCTCCAGGGGTCCAGATACGCAGTATTTT. Translated: CASSSRGPDTQYF. Filled out from reference TRBV5-4 and TRBJ2-3, the complete variable domain reads ETGVTQSPTHLIKTRGQQVTLRCSSQSGHNTVSWYQQALGQGPQFIFQYYREEENGRGNFPPRFSGLQFPNYSSELNVNALELDDSALYLCASSSRGPDTQYFGPGTRLTVL.

V and J are TRBV6-5 and TRBJ1-1, with D possibly matching TRBD1 (5 bases). CDR1 and CDR2 from the germline V gene are MNHEY and SVGAGI. The CDR3 runs 14 residues. V lost 3 bases and J lost 1, with 9 bases in between. CDR3 bases: TGTGCCAGCAGTTATTCAGGGCGGAACACTGAAGCTTTCTTT. This encodes CASSYSGRNTEAFF.

This chain links TRBV2 with TRBJ2-4, with D possibly called TRBD1 or TRBD2 (5 bases each). Trimming stripped 3 bases from V and 6 bases from J, with 15 bases between. The CDR3 contains 15 residues. The germline V gene has CDR1 SNHLY and CDR2 FYNNEI. This CDR3 reads CASSDSRAGLNIQYF. The CDR3 bases are TGTGCCAGCAGTGATTCGAGGGCAGGGCTAAACATTCAGTACTTC. Variable domain in full (rest from reference TRBV2 and TRBJ2-4): EPEVTQTPSHQVTQMGQEVILRCVPISNHLYFYWYRQILGQKVEFLVSFYNNEISEKSEIFDDQFSVERPDGSNFTLKIRSTKLEDSAMYFCASSDSRAGLNIQYFGAGTRLSVL.

CDR3 loop: CSVEGQSGYGYTF. The CDR3 region has the DNA TGCAGCGTTGAAGGACAGTCAGGCTATGGCTACACCTTC. J is TRBJ1-2 and V is TRBV29-1; TRBD1 is a possible D gene (5 bases). Trimming stripped 1 base from V and 4 bases from J, with 10 bases between. The CDR3 loop spans 13 amino acids. Germline CDR1 is SQVTM and CDR2 is ANQGSEA.

The rearrangement uses TRBV6-1 and TRBJ2-7; D is perhaps TRBD2 (6 bases). This CDR3 has 14 amino acids. Germline CDR1 reads MNHNS; CDR2 reads SASEGT. The ends were cut back, 9 bases at V and 0 bases at J, with 15 bases in the middle. The CDR3 nucleotides read TGTGCCAGTACAAGGCAGGGAGGCTCCTACGAGCAGTACTTC. This gives the protein CASTRQGGSYEQYF.

V is TRBV2 and J is TRBJ2-3; D ambiguous. From germline, CDR1 is SNHLY and CDR2 FYNNEI. The CDR3 consists of 12 residues. Between the trimmed V and J ends, which lost 1 base and 3 bases, there was a span of 2 bases. CDR3 sequence: CASSEVTDTQYF. The CDR3 nucleotides read TGTGCCAGCAGTGAAGTTACAGATACGCAGTATTTT.

This chain links TRBV10-1 with TRBJ1-4, with 7 bases identical to TRBD1. V was pared by 3 bases and J by 4 bases, with 8 bases of the junction left unmatched. CDR3 size: 16 residues. In germline, CDR1 is WNHNN, CDR2 SYGVQD (reference sequence). The chain's CDR3 is CASSEGGGQSNEKLFF. In DNA, the CDR3 is TGCGCCAGCAGTGAAGGAGGGGGACAGAGTAATGAAAAACTGTTTTTT.

The rearrangement links TRBV30 to TRBJ1-5, with D possibly matching TRBD1 (6 bases). This CDR3 comprises 15 residues. The V end was cut by 5 bases, the J end by 5 bases, with 19 bases between. CDR1 GTSNPN and CDR2 SVGIG come from the germline V gene (reference sequence). Written as DNA, the CDR3 is TGTGCCTGGGGTCACCCTGGGCAGGGGTATCAGCCCCAGCATTTT. Its translation: CAWGHPGQGYQPQHF.

Only one count was recorded for this clone. This sequence joins TRBV30 and TRBJ1-2; maybe TRBD1 (6 bases). Germline V gene data show CDR1 as GTSNPN and CDR2 as SVGIG (reference sequence). The CDR3 is 12 amino acids. With 1 base removed from V and 5 bases from J, the gap between germline ends came to 8 bases. The CDR3 loop reads CAWSGGPYGYTF. CDR3 coding DNA: TGTGCCTGGAGTGGGGGGCCATATGGCTACACCTTC.

The chain joins TRBV28 to TRBJ2-7; 9 positions agree with TRBD2. CDR1 is MDHEN and CDR2 is SYDVKM in the germline V gene. The CDR3 has 14 residues. The ends lost 2 bases at V and 3 bases at J; junction bases unmatched: 2. CDR3 DNA: TGTGCCAGCAGTTTAAGAGCGGGGGGCTACGAGCAGTACTTC. Amino acids: CASSLRAGGYEQYF. Variable domain in full (rest from reference TRBV28 and TRBJ2-7): DVKVTQSSRYLVKRTGEKVFLECVQDMDHENMFWYRQDPGLGLRLIYFSYDVKMKEKGDIPEGYSVSREKKERFSLILESASTNQTSMYLCASSLRAGGYEQYFGPGTRLTVT.

Turning to this clone: Other nucleotide sequences in the sample specify the same CDR3. The J gene is TRBJ1-5, the V gene TRBV19; D may be TRBD1 (5 bases). This CDR3 contains 13 residues. With 5 bases removed from V and 6 bases from J, the gap between germline ends came to 11 bases. The germline V gene has CDR1 LNHDA and CDR2 SQIVND (reference sequence). This CDR3 reads CASSGTEGQPQHF. For the CDR3, the DNA is TGTGCCAGTAGTGGGACCGAAGGTCAGCCCCAGCATTTT.

This chain links TRBV27 with TRBJ2-2; 7 bases line up with TRBD2. Losses at the gene ends were 0 bases for V and 6 bases for J; bases not matched to a gene: 4. CDR3 length equals 15 residues. CDR1 and CDR2 from the germline V gene are MNHEY and SMNVEV (reference sequence). CDR3 coding DNA: TGTGCCAGCAGTTTATCGTTGGCGGGAGCCGGGGAGCTGTTTTTT. This translates into CASSLSLAGAGELFF.